The 24 T cell receptor beta chains in this list originate from one sample, sequenced in a study of beta chain features in type 1 diabetes. The sequenced template was cDNA made from the entire isolated RNA. Sequencing used immunoSEQ multiplex PCR; TCRdb keeps in-frame clones, though not all of them. Of more than 150,000 clones in the sample, about an eighth were seen once. Material for sequencing was central memory CD4+ T cells from blood. These receptors were taken from a woman aged 18-29 years in good health.

The chain carries TRBV7-3 and TRBJ2-5; 13 positions match TRBD2. V gave up 5 bases and J gave up 5 bases; unmatched junction bases: 8. The germline gives CDR1 SGHTA, CDR2 FQGTGA. The CDR3 runs to 16 residues. The CDR3 coding sequence is TGTGCCAGCAGCCAAAAACTAGCGGGAGGGTGGGAGACCCAGTACTTC. Its protein product is CASSQKLAGGWETQYF. The variable domain in full, with the rest retrieved from reference TRBV7-3 and TRBJ2-5, is GAGVSQTPSNKVTEKGKYVELRCDPISGHTALYWYRQSLGQGPEFLIYFQGTGAADDSGLPNDRFFAVRPEGSVSTLKIQRTERGDSAVYLCASSQKLAGGWETQYFGPGTRLLVL.

Only a few counts were recorded for this clone. The gene calls are TRBV7-7 and TRBJ2-5; 11 positions agree with TRBD1. Germline V gives CDR1 SSHAT, CDR2 FNYEAQ (reference sequence). The CDR3 is 16 amino acids. The trim removed 5 bases at V and 5 bases at J, leaving 10 bases unmatched. The CDR3 DNA is TGTGCCAGCAGCCGAACCGGGACAGGGGGGCCGGAGACCCAGTACTTC. Residues: CASSRTGTGGPETQYF. The whole variable domain, filled in from reference TRBV7-7 and TRBJ2-5, reads GAGVSQSPRYKVTKRGQDVTLRCDPISSHATLYWYQQALGQGPEFLTYFNYEAQPDKSGLPSDRFSAERPEGSISTLTIQRTEQRDSAMYRCASSRTGTGGPETQYFGPGTRLLVL.

This clone was counted ten times or more. The V gene is TRBV7-9, the J gene TRBJ2-1; 7 bases align to TRBD1. This CDR3 region has 10 residues. V trimming: 9 bases; J trimming: 15 bases; junction bases outside the gene matches: 8. Germline CDR1 is SEHNR and CDR2 is FQNEAQ (reference sequence). Written as DNA, the CDR3 is TGTGCCAGATCCGACAGGGAACGGTTCTTC. Its protein is CARSDRERFF.

V usage is TRBV7-9 and J usage is TRBJ2-7, with TRBD1 matching 8 bases. J gave up 3 bases and V 5 bases, and 9 bases lay outside the gene matches. The CDR3 has 15 residues. The germline CDR1 and CDR2 sequences are SEHNR and FQNEAQ (reference sequence). The CDR3 sequence: CASSPGQGPNYEQYF. CDR3 in DNA: TGTGCCAGCAGCCCTGGACAGGGCCCTAACTACGAGCAGTACTTC.

The CDR3 loop reads CASSPGHTSGNQPQHF. As DNA, the CDR3 is TGTGCCAGCAGCCCCGGACACACCAGTGGCAATCAGCCCCAGCATTTT. The J gene is TRBJ1-5, the V gene TRBV6-6; possible D gene TRBD1, 5 bases. V was trimmed by 6 bases and J by 2 bases, leaving 17 bases between them. Per germline, CDR1 MNHNY and CDR2 SVGAGI (reference sequence). The CDR3 consists of 16 residues.

This chain links TRBV28 with TRBJ2-5, with 7 bases lining up with TRBD1. There are 15 residues in the CDR3. Losses at the gene ends were 5 bases for V and 4 bases for J; bases not matched to a gene: 10. CDR1 and CDR2 (germline): MDHEN, SYDVKM. DNA of the CDR3: TGTGCCAGCAGTCCCACTACAGGGGCCCGAGAGACCCAGTACTTC. It encodes CASSPTTGARETQYF.

The chain couples TRBV7-2 to TRBJ2-3; 10 bases line up with TRBD2. The CDR3 loop spans 16 amino acids. Germline-derived CDR1 and CDR2 are SGHTA and FQGNSA. The trim removed 2 bases at V and 4 bases at J, leaving 6 bases unmatched. CDR3 sequence: CASSLNRAGGPDTQYF. CDR3 DNA: TGTGCCAGCAGCTTAAACCGAGCGGGAGGGCCAGATACGCAGTATTTT.

This rearrangement joins TRBV29-1 to TRBJ1-1; D may be TRBD1 (6 bases). The CDR3 totals 16 residues. The germline V and J ends were trimmed by 1 base and 1 base, with 16 bases remaining between them. Germline CDR1 is SQVTM and CDR2 is ANQGSEA. The CDR3 bases are TGCAGCGTTGAAGCTCCTGGGGGGGGGCGGAACACTGAAGCTTTCTTT. Translating gives CSVEAPGGGRNTEAFF.

This clone has only a few counts. The chain carries TRBV30 and TRBJ1-5; 9 nucleotides agree with TRBD1. The CDR3 has 16 residues. Trimming removed 3 bases from V and 5 bases from J; junction bases left unmatched: 11. Germline-derived CDR1 and CDR2 are GTSNPN and SVGIG (reference sequence). CDR3 amino acids: CAWRNTGGPPDQPQHF. The CDR3 coding sequence is TGTGCCTGGAGAAACACAGGGGGCCCACCTGATCAGCCCCAGCATTTT.

This clone occurred a few times. The J gene is TRBJ2-5, the V gene TRBV5-1, with D perhaps TRBD1 (6 bases). The length of the CDR3 is 16 residues. Germline values: CDR1 SGHRS, CDR2 YFSETQ. V was pared by 6 bases and J by 2 bases, with 20 bases between. Here the CDR3 DNA reads TGCGCCAGCACGGAAGGCGGCAGGGGCCCTCAAGAGACCCAGTACTTC. Its translation is CASTEGGRGPQETQYF.

The genes are TRBV11-2 and TRBJ2-5, with D tentatively TRBD2 (6 bases). CDR1 and CDR2 from the germline V gene are SGHAT and FQNNGV. Trimming left V 6 bases short and J 4 bases short, with 12 bases between. The CDR3 is made up of 13 amino acids. The CDR3 is CASRGGSRETQYF. CDR3 in DNA: TGTGCCAGCAGGGGGGGTTCTCGAGAGACCCAGTACTTC.

This chain uses TRBV30 with TRBJ1-1, with unresolved D. There are 14 residues in the CDR3. The germline V gene has CDR1 GTSNPN and CDR2 SVGIG (reference sequence). Trimming took off 3 bases at V and 3 bases at J, with 14 bases between the two ends. The CDR3 DNA follows: TGTGCCTGGAGCCTGACAATGGGTTACACTGAAGCTTTCTTT. Translating gives CAWSLTMGYTEAFF.

This chain uses TRBV6-5 with TRBJ2-2; D is unclear. The ends were cut back, 2 bases at V and 1 base at J, with 5 bases in the middle. The germline V gene encodes CDR1 MNHEY and CDR2 SVGAGI. This CDR3 region has 14 residues. CDR3 nucleotide sequence: TGTGCCAGCAGTTACCGGAGGAACACCGGGGAGCTGTTTTTT. It is translated as CASSYRRNTGELFF.

The V call is TRBV11-3, the J call TRBJ2-5, with 11 bases identical to TRBD2. Germline V gene sequence: CDR1 SGHNT, CDR2 YENEEA. V lost 5 bases, J lost 5 bases, and 16 bases stayed unmatched. There are 18 residues in the CDR3. CDR3 region: CASSPNLLAGAGTETQYF. The CDR3, as DNA: TGTGCCAGCAGCCCGAACCTACTAGCGGGAGCCGGGACGGAGACCCAGTACTTC.

This clone was observed a few times. The CDR3 reads CASSFGTSTYEQYF. The CDR3 DNA sequence: TGTGCCAGCAGCTTCGGGACTAGCACCTACGAGCAGTACTTC. J is TRBJ2-7 and V is TRBV9; 9 nucleotides align to TRBD2. J was trimmed by 2 bases and V by 4 bases; bases with no gene match: 4. Germline CDR1 SGDLS, CDR2 YYNGEE. The length of the CDR3 is 14 residues.

This clone was observed a few times. The rearrangement links TRBV7-9 to TRBJ1-1; maybe TRBD1 (5 bases). Trimming removed 5 bases from V and 1 base from J, with 14 bases in between. Germline V gene data show CDR1 as SEHNR and CDR2 as FQNEAQ (reference sequence). CDR3 length: 15 residues. The CDR3 region has the DNA TGTGCCAGCAGCCGCGCCGGGGGAAAGAACACTGAAGCTTTCTTT. This codes for CASSRAGGKNTEAFF.

The chain uses TRBV11-2 and TRBJ2-6; D is unresolved. The CDR3 consists of 15 residues. The germline CDR1 and CDR2 sequences are SGHAT and FQNNGV. With 5 bases removed from V and 1 base from J, the gap between germline ends came to 9 bases. The CDR3 spells CASSQTPSGANVLTF. In DNA, the CDR3 is TGTGCCAGCAGCCAAACTCCTTCTGGGGCCAACGTCCTGACTTTC. Combining the CDR3 with reference TRBV11-2 and TRBJ2-6 gives the whole variable domain EAGVAQSPRYKIIEKRQSVAFWCNPISGHATLYWYQQILGQGPKLLIQFQNNGVVDDSQLPKDRFSAERLKGVDSTLKIQPAKLEDSAVYLCASSQTPSGANVLTFGAGSRLTVL.

This rearrangement joins TRBV7-2 to TRBJ2-1; 9 positions agree with TRBD2. CDR1 and CDR2 from the germline V gene are SGHTA and FQGNSA. This CDR3 comprises 19 residues. The V gene end was trimmed by 0 bases and the J gene end by 6 bases; junction bases not matched to a gene: 15. CDR3 sequence: CASSLAFFSVAGAGNEQFF. The CDR3 DNA is TGTGCCAGCAGCTTAGCATTCTTCTCTGTAGCGGGAGCTGGCAATGAGCAGTTCTTC.

The rearrangement joins TRBV6-5 to TRBJ1-1; D gene unclear. The CDR3 runs to 13 residues. Trimming cost V 2 bases and J 6 bases, with 10 bases left between them. Per the germline V gene, CDR1 is MNHEY and CDR2 is SVGAGI. DNA of the CDR3: TGTGCCAGCAGTTACGAAGCGGGATCTGAAGCTTTCTTT. Its protein is CASSYEAGSEAFF.

This clone was detected only a few times. V usage is TRBV9 and J usage is TRBJ2-2, with D possibly being TRBD1 (5 bases). V lost 5 bases and J lost 6, with 14 bases in between. There are 14 residues in the CDR3. Germline lookup yields CDR1 SGDLS and CDR2 YYNGEE. The CDR3 bases are TGTGCCAGCAGTAAAGGGGTCCGTCCCGGGGAGCTGTTTTTT. Encoded protein: CASSKGVRPGELFF.

V and J are TRBV7-9 and TRBJ1-1; tentatively, D is TRBD1 (5 bases). The CDR3 consists of 15 residues. V lost 7 bases, J lost 1 base, and 16 bases lay in between. CDR1 and CDR2 (germline): SEHNR, FQNEAQ (reference sequence). DNA for the CDR3: TGTGCCAGCACGCAGAAGGACAACCCGAACACTGAAGCTTTCTTT. It codes for CASTQKDNPNTEAFF.

This clone was detected a few times. The chain couples TRBV5-1 to TRBJ2-3, with 7 bases aligning to TRBD2. Unmatched junction bases numbered 5, after V lost 2 bases and J lost 2 bases. Germline CDR1 is SGHRS and CDR2 is YFSETQ. The CDR3 sequence is 15 residues long. CDR3 protein: CASSFFAGVTDTQYF. The DNA of the CDR3 is TGCGCCAGCAGCTTTTTCGCGGGAGTCACAGATACGCAGTATTTT.

This clone was counted between two and nine times. The rearrangement links TRBV15 to TRBJ1-4, with no clear D. The CDR3 totals 17 residues. CDR1 and CDR2 from the germline V gene are LNHNV and YYDKDF (reference sequence). The germline V and J ends were trimmed by 0 bases and 0 bases, with 11 bases remaining between them. The DNA of the CDR3 is TGTGCCACCAGCAGAGATTGGCGGGGATCAACTAATGAAAAACTGTTTTTT. It specifies CATSRDWRGSTNEKLFF.

There are a few counts of this clone. J is TRBJ2-1 and V is TRBV5-1; 15 bases fit TRBD2. V was pared by 5 bases and J by 6 bases, with 9 bases of the junction left unmatched. CDR3 length: 17 residues. In germline, CDR1 is SGHRS, CDR2 YFSETQ. CDR3 nucleotides: TGCGCCAGCAGATTAGGACTAGCGGGAGGGCCTGGCAATGAGCAGTTCTTC. Protein sequence: CASRLGLAGGPGNEQFF. The full variable domain, with the rest looked up from reference TRBV5-1 and TRBJ2-1, is KAGVTQTPRYLIKTRGQQVTLSCSPISGHRSVSWYQQTPGQGLQFLFEYFSETQRNKGNFPGRFSGRQFSNSRSEMNVSTLELGDSALYLCASRLGLAGGPGNEQFFGPGTRLTVL.